The 17 T cell receptor beta chains listed next were all sequenced from one sample in a study of T cell clonality in common variable immunodeficiency. Repertoires were generated with immunoSEQ multiplex PCR, while TCRdb's copy carries only in-frame clones and drops some. The data show over 50,000 clones, with none appearing a single time. The sample consisted of peripheral blood mononuclear cells. The receptors were gathered from a person aged 18 to 69 in good health.

This clone came up many times. CDR3 loop: CASSSTIQGTEAFF. The sequenced CDR3 bases are TGTGCCAGCAGCTCAACAATCCAGGGCACTGAA. The V and J genes are TRBV7-2 and TRBJ1-1; perhaps TRBD1 as D (5 bases). The read falls 3 residues short of the CDR3 end, and the missing part is taken from the germline J gene. Trimming removed 4 bases at V and 4 bases at J, with 13 bases between. The CDR3 runs to 14 residues. Germline CDR1 SGHTA, CDR2 FQGNSA.

This clone showed up just a few times. The CDR3 extends 3 residues past the end of the read, so its final part is completed from the germline J gene. The rearrangement links TRBV19 to TRBJ1-1; D uncertain. In germline, CDR1 is LNHDA, CDR2 SQIVND (reference sequence). The CDR3 consists of 10 residues. The CDR3 reads CASSNREAFF. The sequenced part of the CDR3 DNA is TGTGCCAGTAGTAACCGGGAA.

A remark on this clone: The read terminates 3 residues ahead of where the CDR3 ends, so the germline J gene completes it. V usage is TRBV19 and J usage is TRBJ1-1; tentatively, D is TRBD1 (6 bases). Per germline, CDR1 LNHDA and CDR2 SQIVND (reference sequence). This CDR3 is 14 amino acids long. V lost 5 bases and J 3 bases, leaving 13 bases between the germline ends. The CDR3 bases that were read are TGTGCCAGTAGTTTCCAACAGGGTGACACTGAA. Its translation: CASSFQQGDTE. The CDR3 as a whole reads CASSFQQGDTEAFF. Together with reference TRBV19 and TRBJ1-1, the CDR3 gives the full variable domain: DGGITQSPKYLFRKEGQNVTLSCEQNLNHDAMYWYRQDPGQGLRLIYYSQIVNDFQKGDIAEGYSVSREKKESFPLTVTSAQKNPTAFYLCASSFQQGDTEAFFGQGTRLTVV.

The CDR3 bases that were read are TGCAGTGCTAGGCGCCCCCAGACTTTGGAGACC. Amino acids: CSARRPQTLET. The complete CDR3 protein is CSARRPQTLETQYF. The gene calls are TRBV20-1 and TRBJ2-5; no reliable D call. Sequencing ends 3 residues short of the CDR3 end; the germline J gene provides the rest. With 3 bases removed from V and 5 bases from J, the gap between germline ends came to 16 bases. CDR1 and CDR2 (germline): DFQATT, SNEGSKA (reference sequence). The CDR3 is 14 residues long.

The sample holds many counts of this clone. The CDR3 here is CASSTAPRADTQYF. The DNA read from the CDR3 is TGCGCCAGCAGCACGGCGCCCAGGGCAGATACG. The V call is TRBV5-1, the J call TRBJ2-3; possibly TRBD1 for D (5 bases). The CDR3 extends 3 residues past the end of the read, so its final part is completed from the germline J gene. The CDR3 runs 14 residues. V was shortened by 4 bases and J by 4 bases, with 13 bases between the two germline ends. Germline assignment: CDR1 SGHRS and CDR2 YFSETQ.

This clone was counted many times. Coverage ceases 3 residues before the CDR3 finishes, and the germline J gene fills in the end. The rearrangement joins TRBV5-1 to TRBJ2-5; 16 bases are shared with TRBD2. The CDR3 runs 19 residues. The germline V gene has CDR1 SGHRS and CDR2 YFSETQ. J gave up 5 bases and V 0 bases, and 10 bases lay outside the gene matches. CDR3 amino acids: CASSLDPGLAGGEVETQYF. Partial CDR3 DNA: TGCGCCAGCAGCTTGGACCCGGGACTAGCGGGGGGGGAGGTCGAGACC.

This clone was recorded many times. The read comes to an end 3 residues before the CDR3 does, leaving the germline J gene to fill in the end. This chain uses TRBV29-1 with TRBJ2-5, with D maybe TRBD1 (5 bases). V was clipped by 7 bases and J by 4 bases, with 13 bases between them. The CDR3 contains 12 residues. Germline CDR1 SQVTM, CDR2 ANQGSEA. The sequenced CDR3 bases are TGCAGCGCTGGTTTGGGGCGAGAGACC. This codes for CSAGLGRET. From start to end, the CDR3 is CSAGLGRETQYF. Full variable domain (outside the CDR3, taken from reference TRBV29-1 and TRBJ2-5): SAVISQKPSRDICQRGTSLTIQCQVDSQVTMMFWYRQQPGQSLTLIATANQGSEATYESGFVIDKFPISRPNLTFSTLTVSNMSPEDSSIYLCSAGLGRETQYFGPGTRLLVL.

This clone has ten or more counts. The CDR3 spells CSATMGQGDGYTF. The DNA read from the CDR3 is TGCAGTGCTACTATGGGACAGGGGGATGGC. V is TRBV20-1 and J is TRBJ1-2, with 11 bases aligning to TRBD1. The sequenced fragment ends 3 residues before the CDR3 boundary, so the rest is inferred from the germline J gene. V shed 4 bases and J 6 bases; nucleotides not matched to a gene: 4. This CDR3 has 13 residues. Looked up from germline, CDR1 is DFQATT and CDR2 is SNEGSKA (reference sequence).

Details on this clone: An end of the junction differs from the germline gene, which may be a read error. The sequenced fragment ends 3 residues before the CDR3 boundary, so the rest is inferred from the germline J gene. The chain combines TRBV7-9 with TRBJ2-3; D is unresolved. The CDR3 has 12 residues. Germline loops: CDR1 SEHNR, CDR2 FQNEAQ (reference sequence). CDR3 residues: CASSLVSETQYF. The CDR3 bases that were read are TGTGCCAGCAGCTTAGTATCAGAGACG.

This clone occurred many times. The read ends 3 residues before the CDR3 terminus; that terminus is restored from the germline J gene. The chain carries TRBV30 and TRBJ2-2; TRBD1 matches at 8 bases. The J segment lost 4 bases and the V segment lost 5 bases, leaving 9 bases of the junction unmatched. Germline V gene lookup returns CDR1 GTSNPN and CDR2 SVGIG (reference sequence). The CDR3 consists of 15 residues. The part of the CDR3 DNA that was read is TGTGCCTGGGGCCCCAGGACAGGGATCACCGGGGAG. It codes for CAWGPRTGITGE. The entire CDR3 protein is CAWGPRTGITGELFF.

As for this clone: The read gets to within 3 residues of the CDR3 end, and the germline J gene fills in the rest. The chain carries TRBV7-9 and TRBJ2-7, with 7 bases aligning to TRBD2. There are 15 residues in the CDR3. The J segment lost 0 bases and the V segment lost 2 bases, leaving 4 bases of the junction unmatched. Germline-derived CDR1 and CDR2 are SEHNR and FQNEAQ (reference sequence). Partial CDR3 DNA: TGTGCCAGCAGCTTATTTAGCGGGTACTCCTACGAG. Translation gives CASSLFSGYSYE. The complete CDR3 sequence is CASSLFSGYSYEQYF.

Comments on this clone: The read ends 3 residues early relative to the CDR3; the germline J gene fills the gap. The chain uses TRBV30 and TRBJ2-4, with TRBD1 as a possible D gene (6 bases). Germline-derived CDR1 and CDR2 are GTSNPN and SVGIG (reference sequence). CDR3 length: 15 amino acids. The DNA read from the CDR3 is TGTGCCTGGAGTAACAGGGAACCCTGGAAACGAGGT. It translates to CAWSNREPWKRG. The whole CDR3 sequence reads CAWSNREPWKRGQYF.

This clone was seen ten or more times. Read data end 3 residues before the CDR3 end; the end is taken from the germline J gene. The chain recombines TRBV7-2 with TRBJ2-1; 9 bases are shared with TRBD1. This CDR3 comprises 15 residues. The germline V gene has CDR1 SGHTA and CDR2 FQGNSA. After removal of 1 base from V and 8 bases from J, the junction contained 6 bases not matched to a gene. The CDR3 loop is CASSLVGTGWDEQFF. CDR3 DNA, as far as it was read: TGTGCCAGCAGCTTAGTCGGGACAGGGTGGGATGAG.

In this sample, this clone turned up a few times. Coverage ceases 3 residues before the CDR3 finishes, and the germline J gene fills in the end. V usage is TRBV7-8 and J usage is TRBJ1-3; possibly TRBD1 for D (5 bases). V shed 1 base and J shed 2 bases, with 6 bases lying between them. The CDR3 consists of 14 residues. CDR1 and CDR2 (germline): SGHVS, FQNEAQ. The covered CDR3 bases are TGTGCCAGCAGCTTAGGAGGGGCTGGAAACACC. Encoded protein: CASSLGGAGNT. In full, the CDR3 is CASSLGGAGNTIYF.

This clone showed up just a few times. The CDR3 extends 3 residues past the end of the read, so its final part is completed from the germline J gene. The chain joins TRBV6-2 or TRBV6-3 to TRBJ2-1; 9 bases align to TRBD2. The germline V gene has CDR1 MNHEY and CDR2 SVGEGT. The CDR3 consists of 15 residues. The J segment lost 9 bases and the V segment lost 0 bases, leaving 6 bases of the junction unmatched. CDR3 amino acids: CASSYSGGRASEQFF. The CDR3 bases that were read are TGTGCCAGCAGTTACTCCGGCGGGAGGGCCAGTGAG.

This clone was picked up many times. A junction boundary mismatches the germline segment, possibly from a read error. Coverage ceases 3 residues before the CDR3 finishes, and the germline J gene fills in the end. This rearrangement joins TRBV13 to TRBJ2-1; no clear D. The germline V gene has CDR1 PRHDT and CDR2 FYEKMQ (reference sequence). The CDR3 contains 11 residues. The part of the CDR3 DNA that was read is TGTGCCAGCAGCTCCAACAATGAG. It specifies CASSSNNE. The entire CDR3 sequence reads CASSSNNEQFF.

This clone has ten or more counts. The CDR3 extends 3 residues past the end of the read, so its final part is completed from the germline J gene. This sequence joins TRBV7-9 and TRBJ1-2; tentative D call: TRBD1 (5 bases). Trimming took off 5 bases at V and 3 bases at J, with 10 bases between the two ends. The germline gives CDR1 SEHNR, CDR2 FQNEAQ (reference sequence). The CDR3 length is 13 residues. CDR3 loop: CASSRQIDYGYTF. CDR3 bases read: TGTGCCAGCAGCCGACAGATAGACTATGGC.